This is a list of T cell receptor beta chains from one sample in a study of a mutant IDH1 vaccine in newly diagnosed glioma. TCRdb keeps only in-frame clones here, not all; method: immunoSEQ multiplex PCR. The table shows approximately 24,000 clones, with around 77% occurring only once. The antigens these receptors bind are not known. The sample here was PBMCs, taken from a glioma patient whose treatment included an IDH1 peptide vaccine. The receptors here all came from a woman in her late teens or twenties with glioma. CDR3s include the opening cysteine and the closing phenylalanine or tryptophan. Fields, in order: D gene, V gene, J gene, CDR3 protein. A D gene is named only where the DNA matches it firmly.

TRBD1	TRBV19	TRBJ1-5	CASSPRTGDQPQHF
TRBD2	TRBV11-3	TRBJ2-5	CASSRGGSGQETQYF
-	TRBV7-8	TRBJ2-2	CASRWYGTGELFF
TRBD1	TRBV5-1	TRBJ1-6	CASSGAGQANSPLHF
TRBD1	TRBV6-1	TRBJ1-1	CASSGSPGGFGSTEAFF
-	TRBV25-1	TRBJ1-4	CASSDPSGQANEKLFF
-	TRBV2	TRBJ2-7	CASSEAWGLYEQYF
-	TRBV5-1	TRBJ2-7	CASSRDRSTYEQYF
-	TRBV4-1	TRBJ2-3	CASTWADTQYF
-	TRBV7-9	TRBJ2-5	CASSLDGSEKPPETQYF
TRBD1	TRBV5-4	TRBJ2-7	CASTMGGQGRDYEQYF
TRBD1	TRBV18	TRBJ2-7	CASSRGQGLGEQYF
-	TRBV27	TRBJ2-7	CASSLTSFSYEQYF
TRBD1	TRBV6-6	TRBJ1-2	CASKGQGSNYGYTF
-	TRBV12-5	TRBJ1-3	CASGLIASGNTIYF
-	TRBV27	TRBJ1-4	CASSAGTRPTNEKLFF
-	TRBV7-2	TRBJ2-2	CASSLVLTGELFF
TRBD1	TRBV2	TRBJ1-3	CASSDAGRGPAGNTIYF
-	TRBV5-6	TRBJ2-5	CASSSHRDYQETQYF
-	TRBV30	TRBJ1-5	CAWSVRGRGNQPQHF
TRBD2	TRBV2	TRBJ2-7	CASSAGTSRDEQYF
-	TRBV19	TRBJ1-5	CASSYPGGVSNQPQHF
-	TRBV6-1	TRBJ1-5	CASSEYWGWGNQPQHF
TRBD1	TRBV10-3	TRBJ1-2	CAISADRVYGYTF
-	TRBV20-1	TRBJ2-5	CSAKERETQYF
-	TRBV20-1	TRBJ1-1	CSARVNTEAFF